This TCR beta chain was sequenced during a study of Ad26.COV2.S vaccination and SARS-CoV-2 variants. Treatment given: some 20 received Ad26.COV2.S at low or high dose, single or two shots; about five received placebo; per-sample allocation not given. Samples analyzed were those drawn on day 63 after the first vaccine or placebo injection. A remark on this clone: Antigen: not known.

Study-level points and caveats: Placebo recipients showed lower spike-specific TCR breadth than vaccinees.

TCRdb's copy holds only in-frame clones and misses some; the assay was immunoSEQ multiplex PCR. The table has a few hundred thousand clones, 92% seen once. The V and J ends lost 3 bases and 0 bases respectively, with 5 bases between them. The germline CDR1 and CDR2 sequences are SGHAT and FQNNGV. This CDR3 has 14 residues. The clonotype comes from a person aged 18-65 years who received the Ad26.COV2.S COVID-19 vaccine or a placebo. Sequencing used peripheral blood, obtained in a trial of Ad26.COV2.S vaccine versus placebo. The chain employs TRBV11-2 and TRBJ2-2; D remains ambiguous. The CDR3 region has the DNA TGTGCCAGCAGCTTCTTAGCGAACACCGGGGAGCTGTTTTTT. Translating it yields CASSFLANTGELFF. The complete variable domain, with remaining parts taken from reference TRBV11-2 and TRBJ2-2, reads EAGVAQSPRYKIIEKRQSVAFWCNPISGHATLYWYQQILGQGPKLLIQFQNNGVVDDSQLPKDRFSAERLKGVDSTLKIQPAKLEDSAVYLCASSFLANTGELFFGEGSRLTVL.